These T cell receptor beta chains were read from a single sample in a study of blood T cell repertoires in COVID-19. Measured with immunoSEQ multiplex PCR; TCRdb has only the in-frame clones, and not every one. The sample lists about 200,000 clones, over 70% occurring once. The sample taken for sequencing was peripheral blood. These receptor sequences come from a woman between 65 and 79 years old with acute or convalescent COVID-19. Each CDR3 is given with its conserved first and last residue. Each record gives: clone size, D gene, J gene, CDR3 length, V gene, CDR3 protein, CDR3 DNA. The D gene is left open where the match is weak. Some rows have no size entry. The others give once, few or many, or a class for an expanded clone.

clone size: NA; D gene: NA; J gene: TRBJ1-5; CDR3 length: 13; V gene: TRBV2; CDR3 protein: CASSDSPDQPQHF; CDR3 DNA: TGTGCCAGCAGTGACTCGCCGGATCAGCCCCAGCATTTT
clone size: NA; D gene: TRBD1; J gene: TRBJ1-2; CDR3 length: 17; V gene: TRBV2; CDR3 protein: CASSEEMGQTENYGYTF; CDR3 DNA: TGTGCCAGCAGTGAAGAGATGGGACAGACCGAGAACTATGGCTACACCTTC
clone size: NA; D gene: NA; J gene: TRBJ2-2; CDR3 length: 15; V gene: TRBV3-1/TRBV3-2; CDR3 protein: CASSQDIDNTGELFF; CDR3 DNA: TGTGCCAGCAGCCAAGACATAGATAACACCGGGGAGCTGTTTTTT
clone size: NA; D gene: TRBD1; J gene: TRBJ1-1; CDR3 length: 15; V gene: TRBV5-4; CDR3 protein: CASRKETDRVTEAFF; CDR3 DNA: TGTGCCAGCCGCAAAGAGACAGACAGGGTTACTGAAGCTTTCTTT
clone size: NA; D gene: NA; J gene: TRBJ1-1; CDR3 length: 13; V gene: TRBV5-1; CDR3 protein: CASSIDRTTEAFF; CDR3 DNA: TGCGCCAGCAGCATTGACAGGACGACTGAAGCTTTCTTT
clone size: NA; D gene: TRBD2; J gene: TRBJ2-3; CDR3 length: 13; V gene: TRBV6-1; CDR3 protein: CASSEGLQDTQYF; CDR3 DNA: TGTGCCAGCAGTGAGGGACTACAAGATACGCAGTATTTT
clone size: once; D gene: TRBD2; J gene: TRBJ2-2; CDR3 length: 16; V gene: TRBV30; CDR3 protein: CAWSPGLAGGPGELFF; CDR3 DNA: TGTGCCTGGAGTCCGGGACTAGCGGGAGGGCCCGGGGAGCTGTTTTTT
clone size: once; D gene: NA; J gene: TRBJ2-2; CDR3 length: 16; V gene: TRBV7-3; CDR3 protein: CASSQRGGENTGELFF; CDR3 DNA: TGTGCCAGCAGCCAACGGGGCGGGGAGAACACCGGGGAGCTGTTTTTT
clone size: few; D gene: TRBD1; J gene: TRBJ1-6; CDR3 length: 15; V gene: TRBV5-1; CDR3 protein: CASRPGDREDSPLHF; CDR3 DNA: TGCGCCAGCAGACCCGGGGACAGGGAGGATTCACCCCTCCACTTT
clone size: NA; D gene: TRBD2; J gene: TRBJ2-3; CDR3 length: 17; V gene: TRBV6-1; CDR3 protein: CASSEETSGRSTDTQYF; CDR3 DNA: TGTGCCAGCAGTGAGGAGACTAGCGGGAGGAGCACAGATACGCAGTATTTT
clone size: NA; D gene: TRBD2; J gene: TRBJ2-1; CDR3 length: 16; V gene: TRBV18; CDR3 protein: CASSLMTSGMDNEQFF; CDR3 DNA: TGTGCCAGCTCACTTATGACTAGCGGGATGGACAATGAGCAGTTCTTC
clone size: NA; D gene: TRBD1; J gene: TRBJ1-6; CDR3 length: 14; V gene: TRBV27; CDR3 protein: CASSPGTVNSPLHF; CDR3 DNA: TGTGCCAGCAGTCCCGGGACAGTTAATTCACCCCTCCACTTT
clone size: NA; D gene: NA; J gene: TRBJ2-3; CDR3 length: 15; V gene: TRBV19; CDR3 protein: CASSMGDSSTDTQYF; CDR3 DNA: TGTGCCAGTAGTATGGGGGACTCCAGCACAGATACGCAGTATTTT
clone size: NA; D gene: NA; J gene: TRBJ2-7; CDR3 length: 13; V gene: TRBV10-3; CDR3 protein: CAISDNSPDEQYF; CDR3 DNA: TGTGCCATCAGTGATAACAGCCCGGACGAGCAGTACTTC
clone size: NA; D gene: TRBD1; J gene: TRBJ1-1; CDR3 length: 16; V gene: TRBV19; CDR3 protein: CASSIAGTGGNTEAFF; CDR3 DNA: TGTGCCAGTAGTATCGCCGGGACAGGGGGAAACACTGAAGCTTTCTTT
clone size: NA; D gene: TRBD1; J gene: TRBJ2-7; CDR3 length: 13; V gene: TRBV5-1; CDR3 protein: CASSRGQGYEQYF; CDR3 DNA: TGCGCCAGCAGCAGGGGACAGGGCTACGAGCAGTACTTC
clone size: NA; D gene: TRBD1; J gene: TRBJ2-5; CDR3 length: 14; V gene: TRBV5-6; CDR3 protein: CASSPGTGLETQYF; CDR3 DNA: TGTGCCAGCAGCCCTGGGACAGGGCTAGAGACCCAGTACTTC
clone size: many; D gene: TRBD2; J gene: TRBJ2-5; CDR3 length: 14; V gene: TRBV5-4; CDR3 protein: CASSPGLARETQYF; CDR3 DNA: TGTGCCAGCAGCCCGGGACTAGCTAGAGAGACCCAGTACTTC
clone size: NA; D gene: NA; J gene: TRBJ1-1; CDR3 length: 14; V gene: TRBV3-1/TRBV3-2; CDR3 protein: CASSQADRNTEAFF; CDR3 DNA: TGTGCCAGCAGCCAAGCCGACAGGAACACTGAAGCTTTCTTT
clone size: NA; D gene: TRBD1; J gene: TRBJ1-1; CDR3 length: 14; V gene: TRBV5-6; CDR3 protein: CASSLGQGGTEAFF; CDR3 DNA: TGTGCCAGCAGCCTGGGACAGGGAGGAACTGAAGCTTTCTTT
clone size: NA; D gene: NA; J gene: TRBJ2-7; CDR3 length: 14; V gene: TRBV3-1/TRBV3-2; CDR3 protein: CASSLYTGPYEQYF; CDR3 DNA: TGTGCCAGCAGCCTTTACACAGGGCCCTACGAGCAGTACTTC
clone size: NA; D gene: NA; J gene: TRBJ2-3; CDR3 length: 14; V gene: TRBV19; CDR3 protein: CASEQGPSADTQYF; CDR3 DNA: TGTGCCAGTGAACAGGGCCCATCCGCAGATACGCAGTATTTT
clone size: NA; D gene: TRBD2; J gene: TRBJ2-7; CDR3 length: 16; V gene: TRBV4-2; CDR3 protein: CASSQESSGSRYEQYF; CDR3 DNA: TGTGCCAGCAGCCAAGAGTCTAGCGGGAGCCGCTACGAGCAGTACTTC
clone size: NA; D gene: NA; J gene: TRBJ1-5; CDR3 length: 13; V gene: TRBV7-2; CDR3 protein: CASSFGRGQPQHF; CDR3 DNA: TGTGCCAGCAGCTTCGGCAGGGGACAGCCCCAGCATTTT
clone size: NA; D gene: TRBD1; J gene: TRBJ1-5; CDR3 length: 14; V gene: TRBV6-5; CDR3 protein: CASSETGALQPQHF; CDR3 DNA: TGTGCCAGCAGCGAGACAGGGGCTCTTCAGCCCCAGCATTTT
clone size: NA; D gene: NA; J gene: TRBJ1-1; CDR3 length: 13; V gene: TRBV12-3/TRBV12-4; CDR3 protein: CASSLGVDTEAFF; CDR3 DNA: TGTGCCAGCAGTTTAGGCGTTGACACTGAAGCTTTCTTT
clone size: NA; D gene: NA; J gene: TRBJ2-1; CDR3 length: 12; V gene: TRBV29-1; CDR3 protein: CSVDLANNEQFF; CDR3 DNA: TGCAGCGTTGATCTAGCGAACAATGAGCAGTTCTTC
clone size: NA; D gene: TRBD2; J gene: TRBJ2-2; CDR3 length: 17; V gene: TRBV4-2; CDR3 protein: CASSLAGTSEMTGELFF; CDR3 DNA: TGTGCCAGCAGCCTCGCCGGGACTAGCGAGATGACCGGGGAGCTGTTTTTT
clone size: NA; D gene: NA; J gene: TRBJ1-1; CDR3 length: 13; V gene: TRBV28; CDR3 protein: CASSLTTGTEAFF; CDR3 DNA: TGTGCCAGCAGCCTAACAACAGGGACTGAAGCTTTCTTT
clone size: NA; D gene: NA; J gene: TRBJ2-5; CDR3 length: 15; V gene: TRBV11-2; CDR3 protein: CASTEQGLDQETQYF; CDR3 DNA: TGTGCCAGCACCGAACAGGGCCTCGACCAAGAGACCCAGTACTTC
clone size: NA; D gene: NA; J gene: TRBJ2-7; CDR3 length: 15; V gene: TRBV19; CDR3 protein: CASSISGSGAYEQYF; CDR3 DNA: TGTGCCAGTAGTATTTCAGGTTCGGGAGCATACGAGCAGTACTTC
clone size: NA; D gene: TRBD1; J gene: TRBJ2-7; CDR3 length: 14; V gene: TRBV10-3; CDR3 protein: CAIRGTGASWEQYF; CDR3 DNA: TGTGCCATCAGGGGGACAGGGGCCTCCTGGGAGCAGTACTTC
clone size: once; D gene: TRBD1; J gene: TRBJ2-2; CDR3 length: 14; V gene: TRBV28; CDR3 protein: CASSRDRGLGELFF; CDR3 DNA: TGTGCCAGCAGTAGGGACAGGGGGCTCGGGGAGCTGTTTTTT
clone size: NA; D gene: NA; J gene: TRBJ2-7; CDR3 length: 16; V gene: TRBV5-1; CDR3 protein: CASSPKPGAPGYEQYF; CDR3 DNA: TGCGCCAGCAGTCCAAAACCAGGGGCTCCTGGGTACGAGCAGTACTTC
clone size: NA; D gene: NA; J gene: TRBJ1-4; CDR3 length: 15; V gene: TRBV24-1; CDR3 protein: CATSEPGDDGEKLFF; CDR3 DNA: TGTGCCACCAGTGAACCAGGGGACGATGGTGAAAAACTGTTTTTT
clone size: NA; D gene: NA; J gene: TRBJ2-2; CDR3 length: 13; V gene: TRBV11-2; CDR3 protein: CASSFLLTGELFF; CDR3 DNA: TGTGCCAGCAGCTTCTTATTGACCGGGGAGCTGTTTTTT
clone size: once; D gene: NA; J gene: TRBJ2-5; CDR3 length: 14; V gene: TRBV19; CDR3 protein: CASSIGQGWTTQYF; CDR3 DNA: TGTGCCAGTAGTATCGGGCAGGGGTGGACGACCCAGTACTTC
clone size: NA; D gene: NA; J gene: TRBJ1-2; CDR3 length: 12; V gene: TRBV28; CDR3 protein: CASVGVNYGYTF; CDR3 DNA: TGTGCCAGTGTAGGGGTTAACTATGGCTACACCTTC
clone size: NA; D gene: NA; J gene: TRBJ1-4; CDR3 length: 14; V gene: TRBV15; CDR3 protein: CATSASGAGEKLFF; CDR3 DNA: TGTGCCACCAGCGCCAGCGGGGCGGGTGAAAAACTGTTTTTT
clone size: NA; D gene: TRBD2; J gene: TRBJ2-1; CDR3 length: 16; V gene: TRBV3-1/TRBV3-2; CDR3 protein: CASSLPAGGGVGEQFF; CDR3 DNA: TGTGCCAGCAGCCTACCAGCGGGAGGGGGAGTGGGTGAGCAGTTCTTC
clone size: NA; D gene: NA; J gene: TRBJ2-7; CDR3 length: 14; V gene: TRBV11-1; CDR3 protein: CASSLHRIGYEQYF; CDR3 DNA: TGTGCCAGCAGCTTACACAGGATTGGGTACGAGCAGTACTTC
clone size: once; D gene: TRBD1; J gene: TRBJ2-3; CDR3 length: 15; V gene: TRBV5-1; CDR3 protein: CASSPQGQGIDTQYF; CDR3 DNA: TGCGCCAGCAGCCCCCAGGGACAGGGGATTGATACGCAGTATTTT
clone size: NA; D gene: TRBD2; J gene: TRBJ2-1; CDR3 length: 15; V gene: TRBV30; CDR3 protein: CAWSVRLAGGDEQFF; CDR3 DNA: TGTGCCTGGAGTGTAAGGCTAGCGGGAGGTGATGAGCAGTTCTTC
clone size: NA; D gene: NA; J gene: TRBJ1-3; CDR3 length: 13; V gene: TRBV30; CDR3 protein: CAWSAGGRNTIYF; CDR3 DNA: TGTGCCTGGAGTGCGGGGGGGCGAAACACCATATATTTT
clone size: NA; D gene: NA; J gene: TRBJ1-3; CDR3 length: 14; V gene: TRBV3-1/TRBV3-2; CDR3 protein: CASSYQGTGNTIYF; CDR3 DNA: TGTGCCAGCAGCTATCAGGGTACTGGAAACACCATATATTTT
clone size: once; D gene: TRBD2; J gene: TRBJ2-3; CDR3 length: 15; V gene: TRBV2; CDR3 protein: CASSVAGGPPDTQYF; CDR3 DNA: TGTGCCAGCAGTGTAGCGGGAGGGCCCCCAGATACGCAGTATTTT
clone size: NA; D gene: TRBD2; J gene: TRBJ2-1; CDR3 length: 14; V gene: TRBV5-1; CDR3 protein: CASSLQREWDEQFF; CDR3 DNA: TGCGCCAGCAGCTTGCAGCGGGAGTGGGATGAGCAGTTCTTC
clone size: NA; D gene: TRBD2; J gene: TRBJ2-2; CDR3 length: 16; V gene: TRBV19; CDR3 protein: CASKGLARLGTGELFF; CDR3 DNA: TGTGCCAGTAAGGGACTAGCACGTTTGGGCACCGGGGAGCTGTTTTTT
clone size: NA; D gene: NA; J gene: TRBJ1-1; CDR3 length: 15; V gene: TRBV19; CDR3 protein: CASIYRPGVNTEAFF; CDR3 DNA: TGTGCCAGTATTTATCGCCCGGGGGTGAACACTGAAGCTTTCTTT
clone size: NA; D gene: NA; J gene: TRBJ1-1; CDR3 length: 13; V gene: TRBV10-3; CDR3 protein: CAAGEGGYTEAFF; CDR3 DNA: TGTGCCGCTGGCGAGGGGGGGTACACTGAAGCTTTCTTT
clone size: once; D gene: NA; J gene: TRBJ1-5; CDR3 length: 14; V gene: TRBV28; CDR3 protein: CASSLTYRDQPQHF; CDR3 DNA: TGTGCCAGCAGTTTAACCTATCGGGATCAGCCCCAGCATTTT
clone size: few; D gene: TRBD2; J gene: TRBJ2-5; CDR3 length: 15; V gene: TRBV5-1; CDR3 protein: CASSPLAGVVETQYF; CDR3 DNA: TGCGCCAGCAGCCCCCTAGCGGGAGTGGTGGAGACCCAGTACTTC
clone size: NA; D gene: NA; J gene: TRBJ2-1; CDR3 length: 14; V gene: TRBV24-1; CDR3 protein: CATSDGQNEGEQFF; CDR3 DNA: TGTGCCACCAGTGATGGACAGAACGAGGGTGAGCAGTTCTTC
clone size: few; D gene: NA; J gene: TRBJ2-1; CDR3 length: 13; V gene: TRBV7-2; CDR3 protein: CASSLGSRRSQFF; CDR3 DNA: TGTGCCAGCAGCTTAGGGTCCAGGCGTTCGCAGTTCTTC
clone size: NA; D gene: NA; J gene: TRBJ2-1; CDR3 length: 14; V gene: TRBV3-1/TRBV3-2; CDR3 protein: CASGRHEPGNEQFF; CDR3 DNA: TGTGCCAGCGGGAGACATGAGCCGGGCAATGAGCAGTTCTTC
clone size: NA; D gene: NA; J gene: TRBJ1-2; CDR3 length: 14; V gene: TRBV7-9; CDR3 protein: CASTARESNYGYTF; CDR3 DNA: TGTGCCAGCACTGCGCGGGAGAGTAACTATGGCTACACCTTC
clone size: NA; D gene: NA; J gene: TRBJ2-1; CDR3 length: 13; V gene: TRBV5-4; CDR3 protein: CASSLGEKNEQFF; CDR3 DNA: TGTGCCAGCAGCTTAGGGGAAAAGAATGAGCAGTTCTTC
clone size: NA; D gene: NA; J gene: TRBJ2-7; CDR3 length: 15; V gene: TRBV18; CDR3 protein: CASSPPISVGGEQYF; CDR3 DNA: TGTGCCAGCTCACCACCGATTAGCGTGGGAGGAGAGCAGTACTTC
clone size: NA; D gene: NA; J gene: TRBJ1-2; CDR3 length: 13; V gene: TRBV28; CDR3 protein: CASSLTGGFGYTF; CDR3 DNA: TGTGCCAGCAGTTTGACAGGAGGTTTTGGCTACACCTTC
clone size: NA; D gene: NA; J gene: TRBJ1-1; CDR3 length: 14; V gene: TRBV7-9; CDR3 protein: CASSLTQPTSGAFF; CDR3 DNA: TGTGCCAGCAGCCTAACGCAACCCACAAGCGGAGCTTTCTTT